Shown below are 3 T cell receptor beta chains from a single sample sequenced in a study of T-cell reconstitution after alpha-beta-depleted transplantation in children. Using unique molecular identifiers, the investigators prepared the TCRbeta library. A single record per CDR3 protein comes from TCRdb applying MiXCR to the PCR reads. The sample has 250,000 or so distinct CDR3 sequences, around 8% seen once. The sample in question was PBMCs, mostly from graft donor cells, obtained 180 days after TCRalphabeta/CD19-depleted stem cell transplant. The origin of the receptors is a male patient younger than 18 who had a stem cell transplant for acute lymphoblastic leukemia, so the T cells may come from the graft donor.

At least ten counts were recorded for this clonotype. The rearrangement links TRBV27 to TRBJ2-2; D may be TRBD2 (5 bases). The CDR3 has 14 amino acids. Trimming cost V 4 bases and J 4 bases, with 10 bases left between them. From germline, CDR1 is MNHEY and CDR2 SMNVEV (reference sequence). In DNA form, the CDR3 reads TGTGCCAGCAGTTCTTTTGAGGGCACCGGGGAGCTGTTTTTT. It codes for CASSSFEGTGELFF.

The table lists this clonotype with many counts. The gene calls are TRBV9 and TRBJ2-7; 9 nucleotides match TRBD1. Trimming removed 4 bases from V and 3 bases from J; junction bases left unmatched: 8. This CDR3 spans 15 amino acids. Looked up from germline, CDR1 is SGDLS and CDR2 is YYNGEE. The CDR3 spells CASSPGTGLNYEQYF. The DNA of the CDR3 is TGTGCCAGCAGCCCCGGGACAGGGCTAAACTACGAGCAGTACTTC.

This clonotype was counted at least ten times. This rearrangement joins TRBV24-1 to TRBJ2-7; TRBD1 agrees at 10 bases. The CDR3 contains 14 residues. Germline V gives CDR1 KGHDR, CDR2 SFDVKD. Unmatched junction bases numbered 4, after V lost 7 bases and J lost 2 bases. The CDR3 reads CATSRGTGAYEQYF. For the CDR3, the DNA is TGTGCCACCAGCCGCGGGACAGGGGCCTACGAGCAGTACTTC.